This TCR beta chain derives from a study of blood T cell repertoires in COVID-19. Study-level information: Some COVID-19 samples were acute and others convalescent; all came from the United States, Italy and Spain.

Measured with immunoSEQ multiplex PCR; TCRdb has only the in-frame clones, and not every one. In the table there are hundreds of thousands of clones, roughly 80% of which are singletons. With 2 bases clipped from V and 4 bases from J, the junction kept 4 bases outside the gene matches. In germline, CDR1 is KGHSY, CDR2 FQNENV. The CDR3 spans 15 residues. The sequence was obtained from a man in his thirties or forties with active or convalescent COVID-19. The chain uses TRBV16 and TRBJ1-4, with 7 bases that match TRBD1. What was sequenced was peripheral blood. The CDR3 spells CASSQGDRSNEKLFF. The CDR3 DNA follows: TGTGCCAGCAGCCAAGGGGACAGAAGTAATGAAAAACTGTTTTTT.